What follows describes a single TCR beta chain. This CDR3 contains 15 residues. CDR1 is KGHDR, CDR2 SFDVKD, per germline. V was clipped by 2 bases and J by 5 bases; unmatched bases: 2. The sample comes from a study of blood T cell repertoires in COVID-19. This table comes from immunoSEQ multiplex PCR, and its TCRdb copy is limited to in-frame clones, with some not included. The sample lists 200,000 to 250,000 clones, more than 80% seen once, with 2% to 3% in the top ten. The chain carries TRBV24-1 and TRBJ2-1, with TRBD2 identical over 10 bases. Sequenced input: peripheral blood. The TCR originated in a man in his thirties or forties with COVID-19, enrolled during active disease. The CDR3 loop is CATSDSSGSNNEQFF. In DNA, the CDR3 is TGTGCCACCAGTGATTCTAGCGGGAGCAACAATGAGCAGTTCTTC.